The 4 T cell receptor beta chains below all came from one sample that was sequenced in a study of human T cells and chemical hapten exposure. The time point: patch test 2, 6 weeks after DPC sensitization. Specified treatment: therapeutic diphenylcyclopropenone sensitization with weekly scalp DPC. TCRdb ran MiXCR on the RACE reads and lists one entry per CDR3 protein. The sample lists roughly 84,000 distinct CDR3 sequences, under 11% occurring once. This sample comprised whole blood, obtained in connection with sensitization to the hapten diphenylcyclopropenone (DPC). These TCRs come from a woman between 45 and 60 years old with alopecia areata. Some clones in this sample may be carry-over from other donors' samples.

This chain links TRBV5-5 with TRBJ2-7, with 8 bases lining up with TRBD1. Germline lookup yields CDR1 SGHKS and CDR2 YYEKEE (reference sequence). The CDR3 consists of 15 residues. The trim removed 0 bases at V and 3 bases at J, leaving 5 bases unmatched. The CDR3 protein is CASSLAWDRSYEQYF. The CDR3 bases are TGTGCCAGCAGCTTGGCCTGGGACAGGAGCTACGAGCAGTACTTC.

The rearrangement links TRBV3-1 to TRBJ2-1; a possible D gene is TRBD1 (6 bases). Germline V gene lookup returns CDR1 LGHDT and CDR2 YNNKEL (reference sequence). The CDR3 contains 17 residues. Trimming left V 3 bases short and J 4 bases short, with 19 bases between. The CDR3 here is CASSHEDFWDIYNEQFF. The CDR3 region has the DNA TGTGCCAGCAGCCACGAGGACTTCTGGGACATTTACAATGAGCAGTTCTTC.

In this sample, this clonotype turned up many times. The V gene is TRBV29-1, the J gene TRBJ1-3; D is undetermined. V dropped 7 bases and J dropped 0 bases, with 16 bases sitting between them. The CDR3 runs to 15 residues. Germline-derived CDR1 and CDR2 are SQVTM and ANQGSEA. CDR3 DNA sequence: TGCAGCGCAAAAGTTAGTAGAAGCTCTGGAAACACCATATATTTT. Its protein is CSAKVSRSSGNTIYF.

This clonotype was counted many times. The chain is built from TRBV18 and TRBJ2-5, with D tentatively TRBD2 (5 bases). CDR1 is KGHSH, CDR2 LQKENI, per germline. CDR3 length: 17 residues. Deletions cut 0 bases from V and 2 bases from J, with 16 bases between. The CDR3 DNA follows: TGTGCCAGCTCACCACCGAGAGGGAGCCCCCTTCAAGAGACCCAGTACTTC. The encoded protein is CASSPPRGSPLQETQYF.